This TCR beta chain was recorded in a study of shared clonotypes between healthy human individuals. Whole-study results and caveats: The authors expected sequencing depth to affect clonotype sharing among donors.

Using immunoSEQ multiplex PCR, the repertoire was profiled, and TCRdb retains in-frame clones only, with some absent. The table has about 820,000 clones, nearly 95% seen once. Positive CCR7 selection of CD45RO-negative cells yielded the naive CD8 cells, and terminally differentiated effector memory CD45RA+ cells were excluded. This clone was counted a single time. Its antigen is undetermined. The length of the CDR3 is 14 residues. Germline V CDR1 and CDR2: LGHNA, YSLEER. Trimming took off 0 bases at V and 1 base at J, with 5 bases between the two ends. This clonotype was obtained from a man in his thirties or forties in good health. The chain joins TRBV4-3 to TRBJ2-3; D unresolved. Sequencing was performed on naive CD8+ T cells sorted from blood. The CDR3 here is CASSQELGTDTQYF. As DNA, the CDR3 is TGCGCCAGCAGCCAAGAGCTGGGCACAGATACGCAGTATTTT.